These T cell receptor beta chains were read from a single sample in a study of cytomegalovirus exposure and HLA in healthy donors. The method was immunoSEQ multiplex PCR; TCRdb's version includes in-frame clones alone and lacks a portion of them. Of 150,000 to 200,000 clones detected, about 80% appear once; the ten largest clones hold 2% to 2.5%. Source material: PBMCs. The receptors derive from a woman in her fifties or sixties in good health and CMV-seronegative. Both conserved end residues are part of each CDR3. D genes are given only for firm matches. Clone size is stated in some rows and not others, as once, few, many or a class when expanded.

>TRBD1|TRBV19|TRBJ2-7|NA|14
CATAPRDREYEQYF
TGTGCCACCGCCCCCCGGGACAGGGAATACGAGCAGTACTTC
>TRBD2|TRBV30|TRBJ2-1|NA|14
CAWMGSSGGHEQFF
TGTGCCTGGATGGGTAGTAGCGGGGGCCATGAGCAGTTCTTC
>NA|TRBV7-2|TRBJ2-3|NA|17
CASSLPLSGTPSIAQYF
TGTGCCAGCAGCTTACCGTTATCCGGGACACCCTCCATAGCGCAGTATTTT
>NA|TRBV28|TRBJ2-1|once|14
CASSFDYGGDEQFF
TGTGCCAGCAGTTTTGATTATGGAGGCGATGAGCAGTTCTTC
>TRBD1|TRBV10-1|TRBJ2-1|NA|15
CASSTTGGSYNEQFF
TGCGCCAGCAGTACGACAGGGGGCTCCTACAATGAGCAGTTCTTC
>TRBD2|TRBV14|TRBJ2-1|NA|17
CASSRLAGVGSYNEQFF
TGTGCCAGCAGCCGACTAGCGGGAGTCGGATCCTACAATGAGCAGTTCTTC
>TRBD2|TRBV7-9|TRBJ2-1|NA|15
CSSSTGGGRRNEQFF
TGTTCCAGCAGCACCGGGGGAGGGCGGAGGAATGAGCAGTTCTTC
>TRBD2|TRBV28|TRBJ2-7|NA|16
CASSAPGLAVNYEQYF
TGTGCCAGCAGCGCCCCGGGACTAGCGGTAAACTACGAGCAGTACTTC
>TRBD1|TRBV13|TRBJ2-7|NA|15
CASSLSGTGTHEQYF
TGTGCCAGCAGCTTATCCGGGACAGGGACCCACGAGCAGTACTTC
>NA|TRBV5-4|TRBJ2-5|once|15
CASSHDPTQQETQYF
TGTGCCAGCAGCCATGATCCGACTCAACAAGAGACCCAGTACTTC
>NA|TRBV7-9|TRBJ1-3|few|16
CASSPVNRPSGNTIYF
TGTGCCAGCAGCCCCGTGAACAGACCTTCGGGAAACACCATATATTTT
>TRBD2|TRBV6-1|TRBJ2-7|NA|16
CASSEAAGGGSYEQYF
TGTGCCAGCAGTGAAGCAGCGGGGGGTGGTTCCTACGAGCAGTACTTC
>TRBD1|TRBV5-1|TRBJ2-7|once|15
CASSLTGDEFYEQYF
TGCGCCAGCAGCTTGACAGGGGATGAGTTCTACGAGCAGTACTTC
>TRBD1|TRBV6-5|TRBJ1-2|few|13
CASSWTGGDGYTF
TGTGCCAGCAGTTGGACAGGGGGCGATGGCTACACCTTC
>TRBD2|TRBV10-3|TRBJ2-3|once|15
CAIRAGGLSTDTQYF
TGTGCCATCAGAGCGGGAGGTCTTAGCACAGATACGCAGTATTTT
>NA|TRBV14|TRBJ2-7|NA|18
CASSQEPRRADSSYEQYF
TGTGCCAGCAGCCAAGAACCTCGGAGGGCCGATAGCTCCTACGAGCAGTACTTC
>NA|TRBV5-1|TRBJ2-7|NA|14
CASSLDARSYEQYF
TGCGCCAGCAGCTTGGACGCCAGGTCCTACGAGCAGTACTTC
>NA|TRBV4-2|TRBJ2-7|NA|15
CASSHDRDTSYEQYF
TGTGCCAGCAGCCATGACCGGGACACCTCCTACGAGCAGTACTTC
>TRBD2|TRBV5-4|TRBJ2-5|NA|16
CASSFTRGTSVGEQYF
TGTGCCAGCAGCTTCACGCGGGGGACTAGCGTCGGGGAGCAGTACTTC
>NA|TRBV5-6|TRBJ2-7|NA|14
CASSLVGVPYEQYF
TGTGCCAGCAGCTTGGTCGGGGTACCCTACGAGCAGTACTTC